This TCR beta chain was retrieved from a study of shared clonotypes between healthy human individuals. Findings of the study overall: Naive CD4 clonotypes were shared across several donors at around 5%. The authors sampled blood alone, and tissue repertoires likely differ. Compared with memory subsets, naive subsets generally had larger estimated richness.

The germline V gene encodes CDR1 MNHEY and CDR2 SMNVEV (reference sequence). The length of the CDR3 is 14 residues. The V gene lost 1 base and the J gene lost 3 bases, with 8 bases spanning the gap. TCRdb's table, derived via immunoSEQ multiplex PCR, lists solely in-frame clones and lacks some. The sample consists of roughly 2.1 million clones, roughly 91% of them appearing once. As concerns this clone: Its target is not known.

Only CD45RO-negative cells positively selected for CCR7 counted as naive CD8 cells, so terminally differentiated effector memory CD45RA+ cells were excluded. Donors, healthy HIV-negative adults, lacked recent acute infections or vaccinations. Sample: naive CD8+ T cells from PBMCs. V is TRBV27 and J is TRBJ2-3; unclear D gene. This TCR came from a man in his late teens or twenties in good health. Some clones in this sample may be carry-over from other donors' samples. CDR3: CASSLFAETDTQYF. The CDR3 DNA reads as TGTGCCAGCAGTTTATTTGCAGAGACAGATACGCAGTATTTT.